This T cell receptor (beta chain) was sequenced during a study of shared clonotypes between healthy human individuals. Notes on the study in general: Blood was the sole source, and tissue repertoires probably differ.

Notes on this clone: Its antigen remains unidentified.

The repertoire was sequenced with immunoSEQ multiplex PCR; TCRdb's copy has only in-frame clones and lacks some. The top ten hold 0.39% of the sample, which has 2 million to 2.5 million clones, over 85% seen once. J gave up 3 bases and V 5 bases, and 3 bases lay outside the gene matches. Germline lookup yields CDR1 LNHDA and CDR2 SQIVND (reference sequence). The CDR3 length is 13 residues. This TCR derives from a man between 18 and 29 years old in good health. Some clones in this sample may be carry-over from other donors' samples. The sequenced sample was naive CD4+ T cells from PBMCs. Specified subset: CD45RA+ positively selected. V usage is TRBV19 and J usage is TRBJ2-7; 8 bases are shared with TRBD1. CDR3 coding DNA: TGTGCCAGTAGTTTCACAGGGGGCTACGAGCAGTACTTC. As protein: CASSFTGGYEQYF.